Listed here are 23 T cell receptor beta chains from one sample, sequenced in a study of T cell changes during pregnancy in multiple sclerosis. The data were produced by immunoSEQ multiplex PCR, yet TCRdb's version contains in-frame clones alone and is incomplete. Among around 35,000 clones listed, 85% to 90% were seen once. Material: CD8+ T cells from peripheral blood mononuclear cells, obtained after pregnancy. All receptors derive from a female donor with multiple sclerosis, enrolled in a pregnancy study.

J is TRBJ1-4 and V is TRBV6-1; D is ambiguous. V gave up 6 bases and J gave up 2 bases, with 10 bases separating them. Germline CDR1 MNHNS, CDR2 SASEGT. CDR3 length: 14 residues. In nucleotides, the CDR3 is TGTGCCAGCAGGGGAGGGCTTACTAATGAAAAACTGTTTTTT. Encoded protein: CASRGGLTNEKLFF.

V gene TRBV30 combines with J gene TRBJ1-2; 8 bases align to TRBD1. V shed 5 bases and J 6 bases; nucleotides not matched to a gene: 5. CDR3 size: 12 residues. From germline, CDR1 is GTSNPN and CDR2 SVGIG (reference sequence). CDR3 sequence (DNA): TGTGCCTGGCAGGGGGCGATCAATGGCTACACCTTC. Translated: CAWQGAINGYTF.

The chain couples TRBV29-1 to TRBJ1-2, with a possible D match to TRBD1 (6 bases). From germline, CDR1 is SQVTM and CDR2 ANQGSEA. This CDR3 is built from 15 residues. V was trimmed by 0 bases and J by 3 bases, leaving 14 bases between them. The CDR3 bases are TGCAGCGTTGAAGATTGGGAGGGGGACGACTATGGCTACACCTTC. Its translation is CSVEDWEGDDYGYTF. Using reference TRBV29-1 and TRBJ1-2 for the parts outside the CDR3, the full variable domain is SAVISQKPSRDICQRGTSLTIQCQVDSQVTMMFWYRQQPGQSLTLIATANQGSEATYESGFVIDKFPISRPNLTFSTLTVSNMSPEDSSIYLCSVEDWEGDDYGYTFGSGTRLTVV.

This clone is judged medium-sized (0.01 to 0.1%). J is TRBJ2-3 and V is TRBV4-2, with 9 positions matching TRBD1. CDR1 and CDR2 (germline): LGHNA, YNFKEQ. V lost 1 base and J lost 4; bases outside the gene matches: 3. The CDR3 loop spans 15 amino acids. CDR3 in DNA: TGTGCCAGCAGCCAAGCAACAGGGGGCTCAGATACGCAGTATTTT. Translated, it gives CASSQATGGSDTQYF.

The chain combines TRBV7-6 with TRBJ2-3; 10 bases are shared with TRBD1. The CDR3 is 16 residues long. Germline CDR1 reads SGHVS; CDR2 reads FNYEAQ. Trimming removed 5 bases from V and 2 bases from J; junction bases left unmatched: 7. The CDR3 here is CASSQGQGGFTDTQYF. CDR3 DNA sequence: TGTGCCAGCAGCCAAGGACAGGGGGGATTCACAGATACGCAGTATTTT.

The chain recombines TRBV6-1 with TRBJ1-4; tentative D call: TRBD1 (5 bases). Trimming took off 6 bases at V and 0 bases at J, with 11 bases between the two ends. Germline assignment: CDR1 MNHNS and CDR2 SASEGT. The length of the CDR3 is 15 residues. The CDR3 region is CASRPGISTNEKLFF. The CDR3 DNA follows: TGTGCCAGCAGACCAGGGATTTCAACTAATGAAAAACTGTTTTTT.

This clone is a singleton in its sample. V and J are TRBV4-1 and TRBJ1-5, with D uncertain. There are 13 residues in the CDR3. V lost 4 bases and J lost 2, with 6 bases in between. Germline V gene data show CDR1 as MGHRA and CDR2 as YSYEKL. DNA for the CDR3: TGCGCCAGCAGCCGAGGCGGCAATCAGCCCCAGCATTTT. It encodes CASSRGGNQPQHF.

The chain couples TRBV4-1 to TRBJ2-3, with D possibly being TRBD2 (7 bases). This CDR3 comprises 14 residues. Germline CDR1 and CDR2: MGHRA and YSYEKL. V gave up 6 bases and J gave up 1 base, with 11 bases separating them. Here the CDR3 DNA reads TGCGCCAGCAGTCCGGGGGGCGGCACAGATACGCAGTATTTT. Translated, it gives CASSPGGGTDTQYF.

This chain joins TRBV4-3 and TRBJ2-2; D is uncertain. The CDR3 length is 14 residues. CDR1 is LGHNA, CDR2 YSLEER, per germline. V lost 0 bases, J lost 2 bases, and 4 bases lay in between. The CDR3 DNA reads as TGCGCCAGCAGCCAAGACAGTAACACCGGGGAGCTGTTTTTT. It translates to CASSQDSNTGELFF.

The rearrangement uses TRBV19 and TRBJ1-2; perhaps TRBD1 as D (5 bases). Germline V gives CDR1 LNHDA, CDR2 SQIVND (reference sequence). With 4 bases removed from V and 3 bases from J, the gap between germline ends came to 6 bases. The CDR3 spans 12 residues. In DNA form, the CDR3 reads TGTGCCAGTAGTAGGGGGGACTATGGCTACACCTTC. Residues: CASSRGDYGYTF. Using reference TRBV19 and TRBJ1-2 for the parts outside the CDR3, the full variable domain is DGGITQSPKYLFRKEGQNVTLSCEQNLNHDAMYWYRQDPGQGLRLIYYSQIVNDFQKGDIAEGYSVSREKKESFPLTVTSAQKNPTAFYLCASSRGDYGYTFGSGTRLTVV.

This chain uses TRBV6-1 with TRBJ2-3; 8 bases are a match to TRBD1. Germline CDR1 MNHNS, CDR2 SASEGT. V was pared by 5 bases and J by 2 bases, with 15 bases of the junction left unmatched. The length of the CDR3 is 18 residues. As DNA, the CDR3 is TGTGCCAGCAGTCAAGGTTGGCAGGGGGCGATGCCCACAGATACGCAGTATTTT. Translating gives CASSQGWQGAMPTDTQYF.

This chain's CDR3 is CASSQLIGGGVTNEKLFF. CDR3 DNA: TGTGCCAGCAGCCAATTGATAGGAGGGGGGGTAACTAATGAAAAACTGTTTTTT. The chain recombines TRBV4-2 with TRBJ1-4, with D perhaps matching TRBD1 (6 bases). Germline lookup yields CDR1 LGHNA and CDR2 YNFKEQ. The CDR3 has 18 residues. Trimming removed 2 bases at V and 1 base at J, with 17 bases between.

The chain joins TRBV7-3 to TRBJ2-6, with D tentatively TRBD2 (5 bases). CDR3 length: 17 amino acids. Per germline, CDR1 SGHTA and CDR2 FQGTGA. Trimming pared 5 bases from V and 0 bases from J, leaving 14 bases between. CDR3 DNA sequence: TGTGCCAGCAGCCCCACTGGACTCCTCTCTGGGGCCAACGTCCTGACTTTC. Protein product: CASSPTGLLSGANVLTF.

The chain combines TRBV5-1 with TRBJ1-2; D is unclear. Germline-derived CDR1 and CDR2 are SGHRS and YFSETQ. Trimming removed 5 bases at V and 4 bases at J, with 15 bases between. The CDR3 contains 14 residues. The CDR3 DNA is TGCGCCAGCAGTTCGGGGAATGGCCTCTATGGCTACACCTTC. This codes for CASSSGNGLYGYTF.

This sequence joins TRBV7-9 and TRBJ2-1, with no clear D. Germline V gives CDR1 SEHNR, CDR2 FQNEAQ (reference sequence). Trimming took off 0 bases at V and 12 bases at J, with 9 bases between the two ends. The CDR3 is made up of 12 amino acids. The CDR3 bases are TGTGCCAGCAGCTTAGCTAGTCGAGGGCAGTTCTTC. This encodes CASSLASRGQFF.

This clone was detected only once. The CDR3 protein is CASSVGSSGNTIYF. The CDR3 region has the DNA TGTGCCAGCAGCGTAGGGAGCTCTGGAAACACCATATATTTT. The chain has TRBV9 and TRBJ1-3; unclear D gene. Germline CDR1 reads SGDLS; CDR2 reads YYNGEE. V was pared by 0 bases and J by 0 bases, with 4 bases between. CDR3 length: 14 residues.

By share of the sample, this clone is medium-sized. The rearrangement joins TRBV4-3 to TRBJ2-6, with TRBD1 matching 7 bases. Per the germline V gene, CDR1 is LGHNA and CDR2 is YSLEER. The CDR3 runs 16 residues. Trimming took 2 bases from V and 2 from J; bases not matched to a gene: 3. The CDR3: CASSQTQGTGANVLTF. In nucleotides, the CDR3 is TGCGCCAGCAGCCAAACACAGGGGACTGGGGCCAACGTCCTGACTTTC.

This chain connects TRBV9 to TRBJ2-5, with 13 bases matching TRBD2. Germline CDR1 SGDLS, CDR2 YYNGEE. The V segment lost 3 bases and the J segment 4 bases; nucleotides outside the gene matches: 9. This CDR3 has 17 amino acids. The CDR3 region is CASSERGLAGIGETQYF. The CDR3 nucleotides are TGTGCCAGCAGCGAGAGGGGACTAGCGGGGATCGGAGAGACCCAGTACTTC.

V is TRBV7-6 and J is TRBJ1-1, with 7 bases aligning to TRBD1. CDR1 and CDR2 from the germline V gene are SGHVS and FNYEAQ. This CDR3 spans 14 amino acids. V lost 6 bases, J lost 1 base, and 5 bases stayed unmatched. CDR3 in amino acids: CASSPQGTNTEAFF. CDR3 coding DNA: TGTGCCAGCAGTCCACAGGGGACGAACACTGAAGCTTTCTTT.

Comments on this clone: Its ends do not fully match the called genes, so a read error is possible. The chain joins TRBV15 to TRBJ2-5; D uncertain. CDR3 length equals 15 residues. Germline V gives CDR1 LNHNV, CDR2 YYDKDF (reference sequence). CDR3 region: CATGRDATLQETQYF. The CDR3 coding sequence is TGTGCCACCGGCAGAGATGCAACCCTACAAGAGACCCAGTACTTC.

V is TRBV5-6 and J is TRBJ2-5; 11 positions agree with TRBD2. The V gene end was trimmed by 3 bases and the J gene end by 2 bases; junction bases not matched to a gene: 3. Germline V CDR1 and CDR2: SGHDT, YYEEEE. The CDR3 covers 15 residues. CDR3 sequence (DNA): TGTGCCAGCAGCTCTAGCGGGGGGTGGCAAGAGACCCAGTACTTC. The encoded protein is CASSSSGGWQETQYF.

The gene calls are TRBV7-6 and TRBJ2-7; 10 bases align to TRBD2. Germline V gene data show CDR1 as SGHVS and CDR2 as FNYEAQ. V lost 1 base, J lost 0 bases, and 3 bases stayed unmatched. CDR3 length equals 16 residues. The DNA of the CDR3 is TGTGCCAGCAGCTTAGGCACTAGCGGGAACTCCTACGAGCAGTACTTC. Protein product: CASSLGTSGNSYEQYF.

This clone appeared a single time. The J gene is TRBJ2-6, the V gene TRBV15, with D perhaps TRBD1 (6 bases). Germline-derived CDR1 and CDR2 are LNHNV and YYDKDF (reference sequence). V lost 4 bases and J lost 1, with 14 bases in between. This CDR3 has 17 residues. The CDR3: CATSTSTGNSGANVLTF. The CDR3 bases are TGTGCCACCAGCACCTCGACAGGAAATTCTGGGGCCAACGTCCTGACTTTC.